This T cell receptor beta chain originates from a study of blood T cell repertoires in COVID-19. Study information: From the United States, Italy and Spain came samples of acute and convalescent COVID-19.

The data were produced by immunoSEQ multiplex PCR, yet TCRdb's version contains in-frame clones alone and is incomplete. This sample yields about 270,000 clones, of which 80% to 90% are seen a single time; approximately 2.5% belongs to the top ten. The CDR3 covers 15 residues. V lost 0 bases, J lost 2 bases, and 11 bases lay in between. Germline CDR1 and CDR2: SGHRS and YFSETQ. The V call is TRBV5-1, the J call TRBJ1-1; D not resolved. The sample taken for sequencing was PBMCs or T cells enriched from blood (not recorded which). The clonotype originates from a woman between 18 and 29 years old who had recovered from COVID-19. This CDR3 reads CASSLVPGTNTEAFF. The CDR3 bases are TGCGCCAGCAGCTTGGTTCCAGGAACCAACACTGAAGCTTTCTTT. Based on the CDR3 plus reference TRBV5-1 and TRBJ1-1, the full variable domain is KAGVTQTPRYLIKTRGQQVTLSCSPISGHRSVSWYQQTPGQGLQFLFEYFSETQRNKGNFPGRFSGRQFSNSRSEMNVSTLELGDSALYLCASSLVPGTNTEAFFGQGTRLTVV.